This section outlines one TCR beta chain sequence together with its context. PCR was performed using 60 Vbeta and 13 Jbeta primers. The repertoire was sequenced with immunoSEQ multiplex PCR; TCRdb's copy has only in-frame clones and lacks some. The repertoire holds under 95,000 clones, with around 80% as singletons. Germline CDR1 is SGDLS and CDR2 is YYNGEE. CDR3 length: 15 residues. The V gene lost 0 bases and the J gene lost 2 bases, with 11 bases spanning the gap. The data were taken from a study of cytomegalovirus exposure and HLA in healthy donors. This receptor was taken from a male donor in good health and CMV-seronegative. What was sequenced was PBMCs. This chain links TRBV9 with TRBJ2-5, with D uncertain. In nucleotides, the CDR3 is TGTGCCAGCAGCGTAGAGCCCCCCCCACAAGAGACCCAGTACTTC. Protein sequence: CASSVEPPPQETQYF.